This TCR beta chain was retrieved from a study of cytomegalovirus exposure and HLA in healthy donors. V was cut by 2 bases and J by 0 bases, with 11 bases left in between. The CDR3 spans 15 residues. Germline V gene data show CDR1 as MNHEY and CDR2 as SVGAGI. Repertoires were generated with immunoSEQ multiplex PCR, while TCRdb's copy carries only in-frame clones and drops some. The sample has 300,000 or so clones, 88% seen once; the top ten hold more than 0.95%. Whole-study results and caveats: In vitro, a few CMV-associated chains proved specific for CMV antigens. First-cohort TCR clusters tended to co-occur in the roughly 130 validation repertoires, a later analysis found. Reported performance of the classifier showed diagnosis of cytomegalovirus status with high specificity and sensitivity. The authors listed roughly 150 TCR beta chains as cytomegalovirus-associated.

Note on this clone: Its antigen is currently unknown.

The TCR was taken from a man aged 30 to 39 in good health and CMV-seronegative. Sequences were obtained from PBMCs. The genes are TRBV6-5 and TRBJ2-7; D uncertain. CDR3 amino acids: CASSYAGGFSYEQYF. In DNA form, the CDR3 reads TGTGCCAGCAGTTACGCCGGCGGCTTCTCCTACGAGCAGTACTTC.